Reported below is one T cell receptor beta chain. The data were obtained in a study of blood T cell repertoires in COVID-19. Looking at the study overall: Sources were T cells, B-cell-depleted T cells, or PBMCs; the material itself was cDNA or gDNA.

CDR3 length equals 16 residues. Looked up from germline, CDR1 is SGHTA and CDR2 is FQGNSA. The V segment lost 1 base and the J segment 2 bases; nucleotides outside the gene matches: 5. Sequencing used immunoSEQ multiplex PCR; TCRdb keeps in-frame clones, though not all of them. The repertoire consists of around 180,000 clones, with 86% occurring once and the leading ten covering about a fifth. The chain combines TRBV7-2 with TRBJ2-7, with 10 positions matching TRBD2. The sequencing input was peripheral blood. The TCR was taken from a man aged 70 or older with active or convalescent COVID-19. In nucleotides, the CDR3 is TGTGCCAGCAGCTTAGGTAGCGGGGGGCCCACCTACGAGCAGTACTTC. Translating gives CASSLGSGGPTYEQYF.